This T cell receptor beta chain was documented in a study of T cells in localized non-small cell lung cancer. Study-level results: Adjacent uninvolved lung had the highest clonality, suggesting focused antigen responses. Among blood samples, higher T cell density accompanied longer overall survival.

This clone occurred once. The antigen remains undetermined. V lost 2 bases to trimming and J lost 7 bases; unmatched junction nucleotides: 8. Germline-derived CDR1 and CDR2 are SGHAT and FQDESV (reference sequence). This CDR3 region has 16 residues. Libraries were prepared by immunoSEQ multiplex PCR; TCRdb keeps only in-frame clonotypes and omits some of them. The sample lists 130,000 or so clones, roughly 90% occurring once. This specimen consisted of peripheral blood, obtained before any cancer treatment. The sequence was obtained from a female donor aged 60 or older with stage I lung adenocarcinoma. The chain is built from TRBV11-1 and TRBJ2-1; 10 bases are shared with TRBD2. The DNA for the CDR3 is TGTGCCAGCAGCTTAACTCTAGCGGGAGTTGGTAATGAGCAGTTCTTC. Protein product: CASSLTLAGVGNEQFF.